Listed here are 31 T cell receptor beta chains from one sample, sequenced in a study of T cells in Graves' hyperthyroidism and ophthalmopathy. From RNA transcripts, TCR beta CDR3 regions were amplified. The HTBI primer set drove a first-round RT-PCR of the TCR CDR3. A single record per CDR3 protein comes from TCRdb applying MiXCR to the multiplex PCR reads. The table has 350,000 or so distinct CDR3 sequences, around 18% seen once. Sequencing was done on a sample of blood. These receptors all come from a woman aged 40 to 50 with Graves' ophthalmopathy.

This clonotype was seen ten or more times. The chain combines TRBV12-5 with TRBJ2-7; 10 nucleotides match TRBD1. Trimming cost V 5 bases and J 3 bases; bases outside gene matches: 4. Germline CDR1 and CDR2: LGHNT and FRNRAP. This CDR3 is built from 14 residues. The CDR3 region is CASGPRDRGYEQYF. CDR3 nucleotides: TGTGCTAGTGGTCCCCGGGACAGGGGCTACGAGCAGTACTTC.

This clonotype has at least ten counts. The genes are TRBV4-1 and TRBJ2-7, with no clear D. The germline CDR1 and CDR2 sequences are MGHRA and YSYEKL. The CDR3 totals 15 residues. Between the trimmed V and J ends, which lost 1 base and 1 base, there was a span of 11 bases. The CDR3 is CASSQVTPSSYEQYF. The CDR3 DNA sequence: TGCGCCAGCAGCCAAGTAACACCCTCTTCCTACGAGCAGTACTTC.

This clonotype was seen ten or more times. The chain links TRBV15 to TRBJ1-5; weak D call: TRBD1 (5 bases). The CDR3 covers 15 residues. Trimming stripped 5 bases from V and 1 base from J, with 12 bases between. CDR1 is LNHNV, CDR2 YYDKDF, per germline (reference sequence). CDR3 residues: CATSPSRVSNQPQHF. The CDR3 DNA follows: TGTGCCACCAGCCCCTCCAGGGTGAGCAATCAGCCCCAGCATTTT.

This clonotype was seen many times. CDR3: CASSSTGAWTPQHF. CDR3 nucleotide sequence: TGTGCCAGCAGTTCCACAGGGGCTTGGACGCCCCAGCATTTT. J is TRBJ1-5 and V is TRBV28; 7 bases are shared with TRBD1. CDR3 length: 14 residues. Germline CDR1 and CDR2: MDHEN and SYDVKM. Germline trimming cut 4 bases from V and 9 bases from J; bases unmatched to any gene: 9.

This clonotype showed up many times. The V call is TRBV28, the J call TRBJ2-4, with unresolved D. Germline CDR1 is MDHEN and CDR2 is SYDVKM. The CDR3 length is 12 residues. With 2 bases removed from V and 5 bases from J, the gap between germline ends came to 4 bases. The CDR3 spells CASSLTENIQYF. CDR3 in DNA: TGTGCCAGCAGTTTAACTGAAAACATTCAGTACTTC.

In its sample, this clonotype was seen many times. The chain couples TRBV10-3 to TRBJ1-2; a weak D match, TRBD1 (5 bases). In germline, CDR1 is ENHRY, CDR2 SYGVKD. The length of the CDR3 is 12 residues. Between the trimmed V and J ends, which lost 4 bases and 4 bases, there was a span of 7 bases. The CDR3 nucleotides read TGTGCCATCAGTGGGGACTTCTATGGCTACACCTTC. Encoded protein: CAISGDFYGYTF.

This clonotype was detected many times. V gene TRBV12-3 or TRBV12-4 combines with J gene TRBJ1-2; no firm D call. V shed 10 bases and J shed 2 bases, with 11 bases lying between them. CDR3 length equals 12 residues. CDR3 residues: CATSGSNYGYTF. As DNA, the CDR3 is TGTGCCACCTCGGGAAGCAACTATGGCTACACCTTC.

The gene calls are TRBV2 and TRBJ2-7, with a tentative D call TRBD2 (5 bases). CDR3 length: 13 amino acids. V lost 3 bases, J lost 7 bases, and 13 bases lay in between. Germline loops: CDR1 SNHLY, CDR2 FYNNEI. This chain's CDR3 is CASSDETPGEQYF. CDR3 nucleotide sequence: TGTGCCAGCAGTGACGAGACCCCGGGGGAGCAGTACTTC.

This clonotype was recorded many times. V usage is TRBV7-8 and J usage is TRBJ2-2; D may match TRBD1 or TRBD2 (5 bases each). Trimming removed 3 bases at V and 4 bases at J, with 12 bases between. The CDR3 totals 15 residues. Germline lookup yields CDR1 SGHVS and CDR2 FQNEAQ. The CDR3 nucleotides are TGTGCCAGCAGCTTCCTTAGGGGACCCACCGGGGAGCTGTTTTTT. Protein product: CASSFLRGPTGELFF.

This clonotype came up once. V gene TRBV6-1 combines with J gene TRBJ2-7; 12 bases fit TRBD2. From germline, CDR1 is MNHNS and CDR2 SASEGT. The CDR3 consists of 14 residues. The V segment lost 6 bases and the J segment 5 bases; nucleotides outside the gene matches: 5. CDR3 sequence reads: CASRRTSGMNEQYF. Written as DNA, the CDR3 is TGTGCCAGCAGGAGGACTAGCGGGATGAACGAGCAGTACTTC.

This clonotype showed up many times. This sequence joins TRBV6-2 or TRBV6-3 and TRBJ1-1; 7 bases are shared with TRBD1. The CDR3 runs to 14 residues. Germline trimming cut 6 bases from V and 3 bases from J; bases unmatched to any gene: 7. Germline V gives CDR1 MNHEY, CDR2 SVGEGT. The CDR3 spells CASRWGDSDTEAFF. The CDR3, as DNA: TGTGCCAGCAGATGGGGGGACAGCGACACTGAAGCTTTCTTT.

This clonotype was observed at least ten times. This rearrangement joins TRBV15 to TRBJ1-5; D gene ambiguous. In germline, CDR1 is LNHNV, CDR2 YYDKDF (reference sequence). The CDR3 runs to 12 residues. The germline V and J ends were trimmed by 6 bases and 4 bases, with 7 bases remaining between them. The CDR3 nucleotides are TGTGCCACCAGTCCCAGAAATCAGCCCCAGCATTTT. Translating gives CATSPRNQPQHF.

This clonotype was seen many times. The junction departs from the called germline gene at one end, perhaps through a read error. The rearrangement joins TRBV7-3 to TRBJ2-2, with 7 bases matching TRBD1. This CDR3 has 13 residues. CDR1 and CDR2 from the germline V gene are SGHTA and FQGTGA. In DNA, the CDR3 is TGTGCCAGCAGTTTAACAGGGGCCGGGGAGCTGTTTTTT. Its protein is CASSLTGAGELFF.

The rearrangement links TRBV19 to TRBJ1-5; no definite D call. Germline assignment: CDR1 LNHDA and CDR2 SQIVND (reference sequence). The V gene lost 3 bases and the J gene lost 3 bases, with 12 bases spanning the gap. CDR3 length: 15 residues. For the CDR3, the DNA is TGTGCCAGTAGTATTCGGCGCGGATTCAATCAGCCCCAGCATTTT. This gives the protein CASSIRRGFNQPQHF. Looking up the rest from reference TRBV19 and TRBJ1-5 gives the full variable domain: DGGITQSPKYLFRKEGQNVTLSCEQNLNHDAMYWYRQDPGQGLRLIYYSQIVNDFQKGDIAEGYSVSREKKESFPLTVTSAQKNPTAFYLCASSIRRGFNQPQHFGDGTRLSIL.

This clonotype was detected many times. The J gene is TRBJ2-2, the V gene TRBV29-1, with D tentatively TRBD2 (6 bases). The V gene lost 6 bases and the J gene lost 2 bases, with 16 bases spanning the gap. This CDR3 has 15 amino acids. Germline CDR1 SQVTM, CDR2 ANQGSEA. CDR3 region: CSVPLTGENTGELFF. CDR3 DNA: TGCAGCGTCCCCCTTACGGGGGAAAACACCGGGGAGCTGTTTTTT.

This clonotype was counted ten times or more. The chain has TRBV28 and TRBJ2-5; D is unresolved. This CDR3 comprises 12 residues. Germline CDR1 and CDR2: MDHEN and SYDVKM. With 6 bases removed from V and 5 bases from J, the gap between germline ends came to 10 bases. CDR3 in DNA: TGTGCCAGCAGGCCGCTCGGGGAGACCCAGTACTTC. It specifies CASRPLGETQYF.

J is TRBJ2-5 and V is TRBV19; 8 bases align to TRBD1. The J segment lost 4 bases and the V segment lost 3 bases, leaving 7 bases of the junction unmatched. The germline gives CDR1 LNHDA, CDR2 SQIVND (reference sequence). The CDR3 runs to 15 residues. The CDR3 loop is CASSIARGPSETQYF. In DNA, the CDR3 is TGTGCCAGTAGTATTGCCAGGGGGCCATCAGAGACCCAGTACTTC. Looking up the rest from reference TRBV19 and TRBJ2-5 gives the full variable domain: DGGITQSPKYLFRKEGQNVTLSCEQNLNHDAMYWYRQDPGQGLRLIYYSQIVNDFQKGDIAEGYSVSREKKESFPLTVTSAQKNPTAFYLCASSIARGPSETQYFGPGTRLLVL.

With respect to this clonotype: This may be a read error: a much more frequent sequence differs by one nucleotide. This chain joins TRBV28 and TRBJ1-3; tentatively, D is TRBD1 (5 bases). The CDR3 covers 17 residues. Germline V gives CDR1 MDHEN, CDR2 SYDVKM. Written as DNA, the CDR3 is TGTTCCAGCAGCCCCCCCCGGACATTCGGCTCTGGAAACACCATATATTTT. This codes for CSSSPPRTFGSGNTIYF.

This clonotype appeared many times. CDR3 coding DNA: TGCAGCGTTGAACGGGGGGACAGCTATGGCTACACCTTC. This sequence encodes CSVERGDSYGYTF. The V and J genes are TRBV29-1 and TRBJ1-2; 7 positions agree with TRBD1. The CDR3 totals 13 residues. Trimming at V came to 2 bases and at J to 4 bases, leaving 4 bases not matched to a gene. Germline V gene sequence: CDR1 SQVTM, CDR2 ANQGSEA.

This clonotype has ten or more counts. This sequence joins TRBV28 and TRBJ1-5, with TRBD1 matching over 10 bases. The trim removed 5 bases at V and 5 bases at J, leaving 6 bases unmatched. Germline values: CDR1 MDHEN, CDR2 SYDVKM. The CDR3 spans 15 residues. The CDR3 nucleotides are TGTGCCAGCAGTCGGGACAGGGGAAGCGATCAGCCCCAGCATTTT. As protein: CASSRDRGSDQPQHF.

This sequence joins TRBV7-8 and TRBJ2-7; no definite D call. Per germline, CDR1 SGHVS and CDR2 FQNEAQ. V lost 5 bases, J lost 1 base, and 12 bases lay in between. The CDR3 loop spans 14 amino acids. CDR3 coding DNA: TGTGCCAGCAGCCCCGAAACGAGGTCCTACGAGCAGTACTTC. Its translation: CASSPETRSYEQYF.

J is TRBJ1-1 and V is TRBV28; possible D gene TRBD1, 6 bases. The V gene lost 9 bases and the J gene lost 4 bases, with 18 bases spanning the gap. The CDR3 is made up of 14 amino acids. Germline CDR1 reads MDHEN; CDR2 reads SYDVKM. In DNA form, the CDR3 reads TGTGCCAGTAGACAAATCGGGGGGCTCACTGAAGCTTTCTTT. Residues: CASRQIGGLTEAFF.

Ten or more counts support this clonotype. The genes are TRBV24-1 and TRBJ2-3; D gene uncertain. V was cut by 1 base and J by 7 bases, with 11 bases left in between. The germline CDR1 and CDR2 sequences are KGHDR and SFDVKD. The CDR3 spans 14 residues. The CDR3 DNA follows: TGTGCCACCAGTGATTTTACGGGTTTGAATACGCAGTATTTT. Protein: CATSDFTGLNTQYF.

This clonotype has at least ten counts. The chain employs TRBV7-6 and TRBJ2-7; D is perhaps TRBD2 (5 bases). V gave up 2 bases and J gave up 1 base, with 24 bases separating them. Germline lookup yields CDR1 SGHVS and CDR2 FNYEAQ. CDR3 size: 19 residues. CDR3 sequence: CASSLRPGRFGNRSYEQYF. DNA for the CDR3: TGTGCCAGCAGCTTAAGGCCCGGGCGCTTCGGGAATCGATCCTACGAGCAGTACTTC.

This clonotype was seen repeatedly, ten times or more. The J gene is TRBJ2-6, the V gene TRBV19; the match to TRBD2 covers 7 bases. The V and J ends lost 4 bases and 0 bases, in that order; junction bases with no gene match: 0. This CDR3 has 15 residues. In germline, CDR1 is LNHDA, CDR2 SQIVND (reference sequence). The CDR3 loop reads CASSTSGSGANVLTF. For the CDR3, the DNA is TGTGCCAGTAGTACTAGCGGCTCTGGGGCCAACGTCCTGACTTTC.

With respect to this clonotype: At one boundary the junction diverges from the germline segment, which might be a read error. This sequence joins TRBV6-2 or TRBV6-3 and TRBJ1-2; no clear D gene. There are 13 residues in the CDR3. CDR1 and CDR2 (germline): MNHEY, SVGEGT. Written as DNA, the CDR3 is TGTGCCAGCAGTTGCTCGAAGGGCTTCCTAGGGAACTTC. Translation gives CASSCSKGFLGNF.

In this sample, this clonotype turned up many times. This chain joins TRBV11-2 and TRBJ2-2; 9 bases line up with TRBD2. Germline V CDR1 and CDR2: SGHAT, FQNNGV. This CDR3 contains 16 residues. The J segment lost 2 bases and the V segment lost 5 bases, leaving 6 bases of the junction unmatched. CDR3 residues: CASSEGTSPNTGELFF. CDR3 DNA: TGTGCCAGCAGCGAAGGGACTAGCCCAAACACCGGGGAGCTGTTTTTT.

This clonotype was counted at least ten times. The chain uses TRBV20-1 and TRBJ2-5, with no clear D. Germline CDR1 is DFQATT and CDR2 is SNEGSKA (reference sequence). V was pared by 5 bases and J by 4 bases, with 14 bases between. The CDR3 contains 13 residues. The CDR3 DNA follows: TGCAGTGCTGTTACCCACCTGGTAGAGACCCAGTACTTC. Its translation is CSAVTHLVETQYF.

Ten or more counts support this clonotype. V usage is TRBV10-2 and J usage is TRBJ1-1; 12 bases match TRBD1. Germline CDR1 reads WSHSY; CDR2 reads SAAADI. The CDR3 is made up of 16 amino acids. Trimming removed 8 bases from V and 10 bases from J; junction bases left unmatched: 17. The CDR3 here is CASGPGTGGLFEGAFF. CDR3 DNA: TGCGCCAGCGGACCCGGGACAGGGGGCCTCTTCGAGGGAGCTTTCTTT.

This clonotype was counted ten times or more. V gene TRBV2 combines with J gene TRBJ2-2; unclear D gene. Trimming cost V 9 bases and J 2 bases, with 7 bases left between them. Per germline, CDR1 SNHLY and CDR2 FYNNEI. The CDR3 has 12 residues. CDR3 in DNA: TGTGCCAGGACCTTAAACACCGGGGAGCTGTTTTTT. Protein product: CARTLNTGELFF.

This clonotype was counted at least ten times. The chain joins TRBV15 to TRBJ2-7, with TRBD1 matching over 8 bases. The CDR3 length is 14 residues. The V segment lost 9 bases and the J segment 10 bases; nucleotides outside the gene matches: 17. Germline values: CDR1 LNHNV, CDR2 YYDKDF (reference sequence). CDR3 residues: CATGETGAAMGQYF. DNA of the CDR3: TGTGCCACGGGGGAGACAGGGGCCGCCATGGGACAGTACTTC.